This TCR beta chain was recorded in a study of T-cell reconstitution after alpha-beta-depleted transplantation in children. J lost 1 base, V lost 3 bases, and 4 bases had no gene match. Germline V CDR1 and CDR2: DFQATT, SNEGSKA (reference sequence). The CDR3 sequence is 15 residues long. Preparing the TCRbeta library involved the use of unique molecular identifiers. A single record per CDR3 protein comes from TCRdb applying MiXCR to the PCR reads. The table has roughly 220,000 distinct CDR3 sequences, about 8.2% seen once. The TCR comes from a male patient between 2 and 15 years old who had a stem cell transplant for acute myeloid leukemia, so the T cells may come from the graft donor. V and J are TRBV20-1 and TRBJ2-3; 10 positions match TRBD2. The specimen comprised PBMCs, mostly from graft donor cells, sampled 360 days after TCRalphabeta/CD19-depleted stem cell transplant. CDR3 in DNA: TGCAGTGCTAGCGGCGGGACTAGCGGCACAGATACGCAGTATTTT. As protein: CSASGGTSGTDTQYF.